This paragraph covers one T cell receptor (beta chain) sequence. MiXCR, applied by TCRdb to the 5' RACE reads, yields one record per CDR3 protein. The table includes about 1.7 million distinct CDR3 sequences, more than 30% detected once. The data are from a study of identical twins. Trimming cost V 5 bases and J 4 bases; bases outside gene matches: 11. The CDR3 covers 16 residues. Looked up from germline, CDR1 is PRHDT and CDR2 is FYEKMQ (reference sequence). The chain couples TRBV13 to TRBJ2-3; TRBD1 matches at 8 bases. The sample taken for sequencing was cord blood. This clonotype originated in a newborn girl in good health. CDR3 protein: CASSGTGQGGSDTQYF. The CDR3 DNA follows: TGTGCCAGCAGCGGAACCGGACAGGGTGGTTCAGATACGCAGTATTTT. The full variable domain, rest sourced from reference TRBV13 and TRBJ2-3, is AAGVIQSPRHLIKEKRETATLKCYPIPRHDTVYWYQQGPGQDPQFLISFYEKMQSDKGSIPDRFSAQQFSDYHSELNMSSLELGDSALYFCASSGTGQGGSDTQYFGPGTRLTVL.